What follows are 26 T cell receptor beta chains derived from one specimen sequenced in a study of shared clonotypes between healthy human individuals. The data were produced by immunoSEQ multiplex PCR, yet TCRdb's version contains in-frame clones alone and is incomplete. The sample includes more than 850,000 clones, 78% of them seen just once. Sequenced: memory CD4+ T cells from PBMCs. Documented subset: CD45RA-negative fraction. These receptors all come from a young man in good health. Some clones in this sample may be carry-over from other donors' samples.

This chain uses TRBV5-1 with TRBJ1-6; D is undetermined. The CDR3 sequence is 17 residues long. Germline CDR1 reads SGHRS; CDR2 reads YFSETQ. V dropped 0 bases and J dropped 0 bases, with 10 bases sitting between them. CDR3 nucleotides: TGCGCCAGCAGCTTGGCGGAGGGTAGCTCCTATAATTCACCCCTCCACTTT. Translating it yields CASSLAEGSSYNSPLHF.

Details on this clone: The identical CDR3 is also encoded by other nucleotide sequences in the sample. The chain recombines TRBV5-1 with TRBJ2-1; 11 bases agree with TRBD1. The CDR3 consists of 14 residues. Germline CDR1 SGHRS, CDR2 YFSETQ. J lost 7 bases, V lost 4 bases, and 4 bases had no gene match. Written as DNA, the CDR3 is TGCGCCAGCAGCCTCGGGACAGGGGGGAATGAGCAGTTCTTC. Translating gives CASSLGTGGNEQFF.

This clone was found many times. This rearrangement joins TRBV30 to TRBJ2-5; D ambiguous. V was shortened by 1 base and J by 5 bases, with 8 bases between the two germline ends. CDR3 length: 12 residues. CDR1 is GTSNPN, CDR2 SVGIG, per germline (reference sequence). The CDR3: CAWSGGGETQYF. The CDR3 DNA reads TGTGCCTGGAGTGGGGGTGGGGAGACCCAGTACTTC.

The CDR3 spells CASTPGGYDEQYF. The CDR3 DNA follows: TGTGCCAGCACCCCCGGTGGCTACGACGAGCAGTACTTC. The gene calls are TRBV28 and TRBJ2-7; D is unclear. From germline, CDR1 is MDHEN and CDR2 SYDVKM. The ends were cut back, 7 bases at V and 5 bases at J, with 15 bases in the middle. This CDR3 is built from 13 residues.

The chain links TRBV7-2 to TRBJ2-1, with 9 nucleotides matching TRBD2. The CDR3 is 17 amino acids. V gave up 1 base and J gave up 2 bases; unmatched junction bases: 6. From germline, CDR1 is SGHTA and CDR2 FQGNSA. The CDR3 here is CASSLVAGGPPYNEQFF. CDR3 sequence (DNA): TGTGCCAGCAGCTTAGTGGCGGGAGGGCCACCCTACAATGAGCAGTTCTTC.

The V and J genes are TRBV28 and TRBJ1-3; D is unresolved. V lost 6 bases and J 7 bases, leaving 13 bases between the germline ends. This CDR3 has 13 amino acids. Looked up from germline, CDR1 is MDHEN and CDR2 is SYDVKM. Written as DNA, the CDR3 is TGTGCCAGCAGGACTCCGGGGTCCAACACCATATATTTT. Translated: CASRTPGSNTIYF.

J is TRBJ1-3 and V is TRBV30; D is uncertain. Germline V CDR1 and CDR2: GTSNPN, SVGIG (reference sequence). The CDR3 is made up of 10 amino acids. Trimming removed 5 bases from V and 10 bases from J, with 9 bases in between. Here the CDR3 DNA reads TGTGCCTGGGGTCCCCAGACCATATATTTT. Translated: CAWGPQTIYF.

This clone occurred a few times. This sample also contains other DNA sequences that code for the same CDR3. CDR3 bases: TGCGCCAGCAGCAGGGACAGCTTGAACACTGAAGCTTTCTTT. This encodes CASSRDSLNTEAFF. This chain connects TRBV5-1 to TRBJ1-1; 7 nucleotides align to TRBD1. V shed 4 bases, J shed 0 bases, and the junction held 3 bases outside the gene matches. Germline CDR1 SGHRS, CDR2 YFSETQ. The CDR3 runs to 14 residues.

The chain is built from TRBV7-9 and TRBJ1-1; D gene unclear. Germline values: CDR1 SEHNR, CDR2 FQNEAQ (reference sequence). The ends were cut back, 2 bases at V and 4 bases at J, with 14 bases in the middle. The CDR3 contains 15 residues. The CDR3 bases are TGTGCCAGCAGCTTAAGGGCCCAGGTAGGCACTGAAGCTTTCTTT. Translating it yields CASSLRAQVGTEAFF.

The table lists this clone with a few counts. Other DNA sequences within the sample encode an identical CDR3. J is TRBJ2-7 and V is TRBV9; D unclear. From germline, CDR1 is SGDLS and CDR2 YYNGEE. V lost 4 bases, J lost 4 bases, and 12 bases lay in between. This CDR3 is 13 amino acids long. The CDR3: CASSPGTQYEQYF. The CDR3 DNA reads as TGTGCCAGCAGCCCAGGAACCCAGTACGAGCAGTACTTC. Looking up the rest from reference TRBV9 and TRBJ2-7 gives the full variable domain: DSGVTQTPKHLITATGQRVTLRCSPRSGDLSVYWYQQSLDQGLQFLIQYYNGEERAKGNILERFSAQQFPDLHSELNLSSLELGDSALYFCASSPGTQYEQYFGPGTRLTVT.

J is TRBJ1-2 and V is TRBV6-5, with D tentatively TRBD1 (5 bases). The CDR3 runs 15 residues. Per the germline V gene, CDR1 is MNHEY and CDR2 is SVGAGI. V gave up 2 bases and J gave up 1 base, with 11 bases separating them. The CDR3 reads CASSYGGANNYGYTF. The DNA for the CDR3 is TGTGCCAGCAGTTACGGAGGGGCAAATAACTATGGCTACACCTTC.

The V gene is TRBV28, the J gene TRBJ1-3; possible D gene TRBD1, 5 bases. The V end lost 4 bases, the J end lost 0 bases, and 13 bases lay between the germline ends. The CDR3 consists of 16 residues. Per the germline V gene, CDR1 is MDHEN and CDR2 is SYDVKM. The CDR3 DNA is TGTGCCAGCAGTTACCCAGGGTGGAGCTCTGGAAACACCATATATTTT. It translates to CASSYPGWSSGNTIYF.

The V and J genes are TRBV19 and TRBJ1-1; unclear D gene. Trimming shortened V by 5 bases and J by 11 bases, and 15 bases separated the two germline ends. CDR1 is LNHDA, CDR2 SQIVND, per germline (reference sequence). CDR3 size: 12 residues. DNA of the CDR3: TGTGCCAGTAGTCTTCCGGACCAAGGGGCTTTCTTT. It codes for CASSLPDQGAFF.

The V gene is TRBV19, the J gene TRBJ2-1, with TRBD2 matching 10 bases. CDR1 is LNHDA, CDR2 SQIVND, per germline (reference sequence). Trimming cost V 3 bases and J 6 bases; bases outside gene matches: 5. The CDR3 loop spans 15 amino acids. The CDR3: CASSMGVAGGNEQFF. The CDR3 DNA follows: TGTGCCAGTAGTATGGGAGTAGCGGGAGGCAATGAGCAGTTCTTC.

The rearrangement uses TRBV6-1 and TRBJ1-5, with D unclear. The germline V and J ends were trimmed by 7 bases and 6 bases, with 10 bases remaining between them. CDR1 and CDR2 (germline): MNHNS, SASEGT. The CDR3 consists of 12 residues. The CDR3 bases are TGTGCCAGCAAATGGGCTAGTCAGCCCCAGCATTTT. Protein product: CASKWASQPQHF.

The chain carries TRBV11-2 and TRBJ2-3; D is ambiguous. Per the germline V gene, CDR1 is SGHAT and CDR2 is FQNNGV. The CDR3 spans 11 residues. Trimming stripped 0 bases from V and 9 bases from J, with 4 bases between. The CDR3 sequence is CASSLDLTQYF. For the CDR3, the DNA is TGTGCCAGCAGCTTAGATCTGACGCAGTATTTT.

CDR3 amino acids: CASSEGSTGFGELFF. The CDR3 DNA sequence: TGTGCCAGCAGCGAGGGAAGTACAGGGTTCGGGGAGCTGTTTTTT. This chain connects TRBV9 to TRBJ2-2; tentatively, D is TRBD1 (6 bases). Trimming took 3 bases from V and 7 from J, leaving 16 bases between them. Germline loops: CDR1 SGDLS, CDR2 YYNGEE. This CDR3 has 15 amino acids. Drawing the rest from reference TRBV9 and TRBJ2-2, the complete variable domain is DSGVTQTPKHLITATGQRVTLRCSPRSGDLSVYWYQQSLDQGLQFLIQYYNGEERAKGNILERFSAQQFPDLHSELNLSSLELGDSALYFCASSEGSTGFGELFFGEGSRLTVL.

This clone occurred a few times. This sequence joins TRBV6-1 and TRBJ1-3; D unclear. Germline CDR1 and CDR2: MNHNS and SASEGT. The V end was cut by 4 bases, the J end by 0 bases, with 7 bases between. The CDR3 spans 14 residues. The CDR3 is CASSGTISGNTIYF. The CDR3 coding sequence is TGTGCCAGCAGTGGTACAATCTCTGGAAACACCATATATTTT.

The rearrangement joins TRBV6-5 to TRBJ2-7; no clear D. There are 14 residues in the CDR3. Per the germline V gene, CDR1 is MNHEY and CDR2 is SVGAGI. Trimming shortened V by 5 bases and J by 2 bases, and 13 bases separated the two germline ends. CDR3 sequence (DNA): TGTGCCAGCAGTCCCCTCCGGGCCACCTACGAGCAGTACTTC. This gives the protein CASSPLRATYEQYF.

The chain combines TRBV10-1 with TRBJ2-3; TRBD2 is a possible D gene (5 bases). The ends were cut back, 6 bases at V and 0 bases at J, with 16 bases in the middle. CDR1 is WNHNN and CDR2 is SYGVQD in the germline V gene (reference sequence). The CDR3 loop spans 16 amino acids. The CDR3 sequence: CASSDKEGVSTDTQYF. Here the CDR3 DNA reads TGCGCCAGCAGCGACAAAGAGGGCGTTAGCACAGATACGCAGTATTTT.

The J gene is TRBJ1-5, the V gene TRBV9; 8 nucleotides agree with TRBD1. The CDR3 has 14 amino acids. The trim removed 0 bases at V and 5 bases at J, leaving 1 base unmatched. CDR1 is SGDLS, CDR2 YYNGEE, per germline. Here the CDR3 DNA reads TGTGCCAGCAGCGTAGGGACAGGGCATCAGCCCCAGCATTTT. This sequence encodes CASSVGTGHQPQHF.

The chain carries TRBV6-1 and TRBJ2-2; TRBD1 is a possible D gene (6 bases). V gave up 10 bases and J gave up 1 base, with 16 bases separating them. This CDR3 contains 15 residues. Germline values: CDR1 MNHNS, CDR2 SASEGT. The CDR3, as DNA: TGTGCCACCCGATTGTCAGGGGTGAACACCGGGGAGCTGTTTTTT. Protein product: CATRLSGVNTGELFF.

This clone was seen once. This sequence joins TRBV14 and TRBJ1-5, with 8 bases that match TRBD1. The germline V gene encodes CDR1 SGHDN and CDR2 FVKESK. The CDR3 is 15 amino acids. Unmatched junction bases numbered 5, after V lost 1 base and J lost 6 bases. The CDR3 nucleotides are TGTGCCAGCAGCCAAGGACAGGGGTCAGGTCAGCCCCAGCATTTT. Its translation: CASSQGQGSGQPQHF.

This clone has just one count. The chain combines TRBV28 with TRBJ2-5; a possible D gene is TRBD2 (5 bases). V lost 10 bases to trimming and J lost 4 bases, with 19 bases between them. Germline CDR1 MDHEN, CDR2 SYDVKM. CDR3 length: 14 residues. The CDR3 loop reads CATITSLGAETQYF. CDR3 nucleotides: TGTGCCACCATAACTAGTTTGGGAGCAGAGACCCAGTACTTC. The full variable domain, completed using reference TRBV28 and TRBJ2-5, is DVKVTQSSRYLVKRTGEKVFLECVQDMDHENMFWYRQDPGLGLRLIYFSYDVKMKEKGDIPEGYSVSREKKERFSLILESASTNQTSMYLCATITSLGAETQYFGPGTRLLVL.

The chain links TRBV23-1 to TRBJ2-3; the D is unclear. TRBV23-1 is filed as an ORF, its function uncertain. V was clipped by 8 bases and J by 6 bases, with 30 bases between them. The CDR3 extends over 18 amino acids. CDR3 in amino acids: CASPFKRCVCEAEDTQYF. The CDR3 DNA reads TGCGCCAGCCCCTTCAAGCGCTGCGTGTGCGAGGCGGAGGATACGCAGTATTTT.

The chain employs TRBV7-9 and TRBJ2-5; 11 bases are shared with TRBD2. The ends lost 5 bases at V and 2 bases at J; junction bases unmatched: 4. Germline V CDR1 and CDR2: SEHNR, FQNEAQ (reference sequence). CDR3 length: 15 residues. The CDR3 is CASSAGTSGQETQYF. CDR3 in DNA: TGTGCCAGCAGCGCCGGGACTAGCGGACAAGAGACCCAGTACTTC.